This T cell receptor beta chain was found in a study of regulatory T cells in long-lasting Graves disease (dated by TCRdb to about 2021). Background on the whole study: To count as having persistent Graves' disease, a patient had to have received antithyroid drug treatment for over 5 years with TSH receptor autoantibodies remaining persistently positive. Antithyroid drugs had been taken for ten to twelve years on average by persistent Graves' disease patients in the clinical cohort. This study used TCR sequencing and RNA sequencing of peripheral blood to compare persistent Graves' disease patients against newly diagnosed Graves' disease patients. The study was conducted in China and was registered as a clinical trial. A total of 35 or so samples were covered by TCR sequencing, comprising approximately 13 persistent and roughly 20 newly diagnosed Graves' disease patients.

Summary of the overall study and its limitations: As a limitation, the authors acknowledged that the small sample size may reduce accuracy. Compared with newly diagnosed patients, persistent Graves' disease patients had lower TCR Shannon entropy and fewer highly expanded clones, which suggests clonal expansion. Sequencing and analysis were limited to the TCR beta chain. Preferential use of TRBV28, TRBJ1-2 and TRBJ2-5 was observed in persistent disease, whereas TRBV20-1 and TRBJ2-1 were favored in newly diagnosed disease. The study examined only peripheral blood because the primary lesion, thyroid tissue, could not be accessed. Persistent patients shared more public clonotypes among themselves (2,741) than newly diagnosed patients did (more than 850).

In regard to this clonotype: The specificity of this receptor is unknown. This may arise from a read error, as a much more abundant clone is one base away. Since no conserved phenylalanine or tryptophan closes the CDR3, a read error is the likely cause.

Libraries were prepared through multiplex PCR. Instrument used: Illumina HiSeq 4000. To build TCR beta libraries, CDR3 regions were amplified by Arm-PCR using iRepertoire HTBI primers. Before sequencing, the PCR products went through gel purification. The source study handled its data this way. Gene usage analysis of CDR3 amino acid clonotypes relied on the 60 or so TRBV and about 15 TRBJ segments identified across samples. Filtered high-quality paired reads were merged into contigs using COPE and FqMerger. BLAST was used to align contigs to IMGT TRBV, TRBD and TRBJ reference genes, and CDR3 was defined according to IMGT. Clonotypes above 0.1% frequency were classified as highly expanded clones. Shannon entropy was used to measure repertoire diversity, and the Gini coefficient was used to measure V-J evenness. Public clonotypes were defined as clonotypes shared by more than one individual. TCRdb passed the public sequencing reads through fastp at Q25 and MiXCR, retaining productive beta sequences. Records with the same CDR3 protein are collapsed into one entry carrying the most frequent genes and DNA. The V and J calls here are based on TCRdb, not the publication. Here the sample has roughly 700,000 distinct CDR3 sequences; around 30% occur a single time. The top ten clones comprise 42% of the sample.

The junction shows trimming of 10 bases on V and 6 bases on J, plus 25 bases between the germline ends. The CDR3 comprises 15 residues, both ends counted. Kept here is only the CDR3 DNA, which spans 45 bases and is read in frame from base 1. As encoded in the germline V gene, CDR1 is SNHLY while CDR2 is FYNNEI. The label giving this sample's time point can be read as: persistent/refractory GD, antithyroid drugs over 5 years with positive TRAb. For both TCR sequencing and RNA sequencing, RNA was extracted from PBMCs in TRIzol. The diagnosis of Graves' disease followed American Thyroid Association guidelines. Patients were recruited from an endocrinology department in Xi'an, China. Each patient gave around 9 milliliters of peripheral blood, collected in an EDTA anticoagulant tube. Ficoll Paque Plus density gradient separation was used to isolate PBMCs, and no further T cell sorting was done. RNA quality was checked with an Agilent 2100 Bioanalyzer and agarose gel, and concentration with a NanoDrop 2000.

This sample comprised peripheral blood mononuclear cells (PBMCs), obtained when the disease was refractory, from a patient treated with antithyroid drugs. This receptor was identified in a female donor with Graves disease. This receptor chain uses TRBV2 and TRBJ2-7; the D gene assignment is perhaps TRBD1 or TRBD2, with each matching 5 bases. The base sequence is TGTGCCAACCTAAAGGGTCGGGACGTCCGCTCCGAGCAGTACCTC. Translation gives CANLKGRDVRSEQYL.